These 26 T cell receptor beta chains originate from one sample sequenced in a study of blood T cell repertoires in COVID-19. TCRdb keeps only in-frame clones here, not all; method: immunoSEQ multiplex PCR. This sample has nearly 110,000 clones, with around 80% found just once. The sequenced sample was peripheral blood. The receptors were gathered from a man aged 65-85 years with acute or convalescent COVID-19.

The V call is TRBV9, the J call TRBJ1-2, with a tentative D call TRBD1 (5 bases). This CDR3 has 15 amino acids. Germline V gives CDR1 SGDLS, CDR2 YYNGEE. The ends were cut back, 0 bases at V and 1 base at J, with 10 bases in the middle. CDR3 region: CASSVDDSLNYGYTF. The CDR3 DNA sequence: TGTGCCAGCAGCGTAGATGACAGCCTTAACTATGGCTACACCTTC.

This clone was counted between two and nine times. This rearrangement joins TRBV5-4 to TRBJ1-1; 7 nucleotides align to TRBD1. Per germline, CDR1 SGHNT and CDR2 YYREEE (reference sequence). This CDR3 is 16 amino acids long. V shed 1 base and J 11 bases; nucleotides not matched to a gene: 17. CDR3 DNA: TGTGCCAGCAGCTTGATTATCGGGACAGTCCTAAAGGGGGCTTTCTTT. It translates to CASSLIIGTVLKGAFF.

This chain links TRBV3-1 (or the pseudogene TRBV3-2) with TRBJ1-2; 10 bases map to TRBD1. J was trimmed by 6 bases and V by 2 bases; bases with no gene match: 6. The germline gives CDR1 LGHDT, CDR2 YNNKEL (reference sequence). The CDR3 consists of 15 residues. CDR3 amino acids: CASSQRTGGMDGYTF. CDR3 bases: TGTGCCAGCAGCCAAAGGACAGGGGGTATGGATGGCTACACCTTC.

The gene calls are TRBV27 and TRBJ2-5; 8 nucleotides agree with TRBD2. Per germline, CDR1 MNHEY and CDR2 SMNVEV (reference sequence). This CDR3 has 15 residues. Trimming took 5 bases from V and 2 from J; bases not matched to a gene: 7. The DNA of the CDR3 is TGTGCCAGCAGTCGGGGGGGCTATCAGCAAGAGACCCAGTACTTC. Its protein is CASSRGGYQQETQYF.

This sequence joins TRBV12-3 or TRBV12-4 and TRBJ2-3; D ambiguous. V gave up 3 bases and J gave up 6 bases, with 4 bases separating them. The CDR3 runs 11 residues. For the CDR3, the DNA is TGTGCCAGCAGTTTTATGGATACGCAGTATTTT. It is translated as CASSFMDTQYF.

V and J are TRBV6-5 and TRBJ2-7; 7 nucleotides align to TRBD1. V lost 6 bases to trimming and J lost 5 bases; unmatched junction nucleotides: 10. Germline-derived CDR1 and CDR2 are MNHEY and SVGAGI. CDR3 length: 14 amino acids. The CDR3 bases are TGTGCCAGCAGCCCCCCCACAGGGGTCAACGAGCAGTACTTC. Amino acid sequence: CASSPPTGVNEQYF.

A single count supports this clone. The chain couples TRBV19 to TRBJ2-1, with 9 positions matching TRBD2. The CDR3 length is 12 residues. The ends lost 4 bases at V and 9 bases at J; junction bases unmatched: 1. The germline CDR1 and CDR2 sequences are LNHDA and SQIVND (reference sequence). The CDR3: CASSSSGGEQFF. For the CDR3, the DNA is TGTGCCAGTAGTAGTAGCGGGGGTGAGCAGTTCTTC.

The V gene is TRBV12-3 or TRBV12-4, the J gene TRBJ1-1; no clear D gene. Between the trimmed V and J ends, which lost 0 bases and 7 bases, there was a span of 6 bases. The CDR3 runs 12 residues. Written as DNA, the CDR3 is TGTGCCAGCAGTTTAGCGCGGGGTGAAGCTTTCTTT. Translated, it gives CASSLARGEAFF.

The V and J genes are TRBV11-2 and TRBJ1-2; possible D gene TRBD1, 6 bases. With 0 bases removed from V and 0 bases from J, the gap between germline ends came to 8 bases. Germline loops: CDR1 SGHAT, CDR2 FQNNGV. CDR3 length: 15 amino acids. The CDR3 loop reads CASSLEGTPNYGYTF. The CDR3 coding sequence is TGTGCCAGCAGCTTAGAAGGGACACCTAACTATGGCTACACCTTC.

This chain links TRBV3-1 (or the pseudogene TRBV3-2) with TRBJ2-5, with D possibly TRBD2 on 7 matching bases. V lost 5 bases and J 7 bases, leaving 20 bases between the germline ends. This CDR3 is built from 15 residues. Germline CDR1 and CDR2: LGHDT and YNNKEL (reference sequence). The CDR3 DNA sequence: TGTGCCAGCAGCTCTTCTAAGGGGGGGCTAGGGACCCAGTACTTC. Its translation is CASSSSKGGLGTQYF.

The chain couples TRBV5-6 to TRBJ2-4, with D tentatively TRBD2 (5 bases). CDR3 size: 14 residues. CDR1 is SGHDT and CDR2 is YYEEEE in the germline V gene. V was trimmed by 4 bases and J by 1 base, leaving 9 bases between them. CDR3 in DNA: TGTGCCAGCAGCCCCACTAGGGCCAAAAACATTCAGTACTTC. It specifies CASSPTRAKNIQYF.

The chain's CDR3 is CASSLDTYNEQFF. The CDR3 region has the DNA TGCGCCAGCAGCTTGGACACATACAATGAGCAGTTCTTC. The chain couples TRBV5-1 to TRBJ2-1; D is unresolved. Per the germline V gene, CDR1 is SGHRS and CDR2 is YFSETQ. Trimming pared 0 bases from V and 4 bases from J, leaving 5 bases between. This CDR3 spans 13 amino acids.

Of note for this clone: Other DNA sequences in this sample translate to the same CDR3. The chain couples TRBV7-3 to TRBJ1-1; D remains ambiguous. The CDR3 extends over 14 amino acids. Germline lookup yields CDR1 SGHTA and CDR2 FQGTGA. V lost 3 bases, J lost 0 bases, and 8 bases lay in between. CDR3 protein: CASSFSSMNTEAFF. The CDR3 nucleotides are TGTGCCAGCAGCTTCAGTTCCATGAACACTGAAGCTTTCTTT.

This chain connects TRBV3-1 (or the pseudogene TRBV3-2) to TRBJ1-6; the D is unclear. This CDR3 region has 17 residues. Germline CDR1 is LGHDT and CDR2 is YNNKEL (reference sequence). Trimming took 4 bases from V and 7 from J, leaving 20 bases between them. The CDR3 loop reads CASSPFFAVSGNSPLHF. CDR3 DNA: TGTGCCAGCAGCCCCTTTTTCGCGGTATCGGGAAATTCACCCCTCCACTTT.

This chain connects TRBV6-5 to TRBJ1-1, with D hard to call. Germline lookup yields CDR1 MNHEY and CDR2 SVGAGI. This CDR3 is built from 16 residues. With 4 bases removed from V and 0 bases from J, the gap between germline ends came to 15 bases. CDR3 amino acids: CASSFTVAPVNTEAFF. CDR3 bases: TGTGCCAGCAGTTTCACAGTTGCTCCGGTGAACACTGAAGCTTTCTTT.

V is TRBV18 and J is TRBJ1-1, with a tentative D call TRBD1 (6 bases). Between the trimmed V and J ends, which lost 6 bases and 2 bases, there was a span of 13 bases. CDR3 size: 14 residues. The germline V gene encodes CDR1 KGHSH and CDR2 LQKENI. The CDR3 region is CASSPGHGNTEAFF. The CDR3 DNA is TGTGCCAGCTCGCCGGGACACGGAAACACTGAAGCTTTCTTT.

The rearrangement links TRBV19 to TRBJ2-7; possible D gene TRBD1, 7 bases. This CDR3 has 16 amino acids. V gave up 7 bases and J gave up 6 bases, with 25 bases separating them. The germline V gene has CDR1 LNHDA and CDR2 SQIVND (reference sequence). The CDR3 loop reads CASTPSAQGGFGEQYF. CDR3 DNA sequence: TGTGCCAGTACTCCATCCGCCCAGGGGGGCTTTGGCGAGCAGTACTTC. The full variable domain, in which reference TRBV19 and TRBJ2-7 provide the parts outside the CDR3, is DGGITQSPKYLFRKEGQNVTLSCEQNLNHDAMYWYRQDPGQGLRLIYYSQIVNDFQKGDIAEGYSVSREKKESFPLTVTSAQKNPTAFYLCASTPSAQGGFGEQYFGPGTRLTVT.

The V gene is TRBV15, the J gene TRBJ2-5; 9 bases are shared with TRBD1. The CDR3 covers 16 residues. Per germline, CDR1 LNHNV and CDR2 YYDKDF (reference sequence). The V segment lost 6 bases and the J segment 1 base; nucleotides outside the gene matches: 9. The CDR3 loop reads CATRGTGLGIQETQYF. The CDR3 DNA reads as TGTGCCACCAGAGGGACAGGGCTAGGAATCCAAGAGACCCAGTACTTC.

This clone turned up a few times. V gene TRBV11-2 combines with J gene TRBJ2-1, with D possibly matching TRBD1 (6 bases). CDR1 and CDR2 from the germline V gene are SGHAT and FQNNGV. V shed 4 bases and J shed 8 bases, with 12 bases lying between them. The CDR3 is 13 amino acids. The CDR3 nucleotides are TGTGCCAGCAGCTCGAACAGGGCCCATGAGCAGTTCTTC. Amino acid sequence: CASSSNRAHEQFF.

V gene TRBV13 combines with J gene TRBJ2-7; tentatively, D is TRBD2 (5 bases). CDR3 size: 14 residues. In germline, CDR1 is PRHDT, CDR2 FYEKMQ (reference sequence). The V end lost 3 bases, the J end lost 5 bases, and 14 bases lay between the germline ends. The CDR3: CASSLRVSIHEQYF. The DNA of the CDR3 is TGTGCCAGCAGCTTGAGGGTATCGATCCACGAGCAGTACTTC.

The genes are TRBV7-3 and TRBJ2-5; D is unresolved. CDR3 length: 13 residues. Trimming removed 5 bases at V and 1 base at J, with 8 bases between. CDR1 and CDR2 (germline): SGHTA, FQGTGA. CDR3 in amino acids: CASSPSSQETQYF. In nucleotides, the CDR3 is TGTGCCAGCAGCCCCTCCAGCCAAGAGACCCAGTACTTC.

The rearrangement joins TRBV19 to TRBJ2-7, with TRBD1 identical over 9 bases. The CDR3 has 16 amino acids. Germline trimming cut 5 bases from V and 3 bases from J; bases unmatched to any gene: 11. CDR1 and CDR2 from the germline V gene are LNHDA and SQIVND (reference sequence). This CDR3 reads CASSPIEGQGFYEQYF. Here the CDR3 DNA reads TGTGCCAGTAGTCCCATTGAGGGACAGGGCTTCTACGAGCAGTACTTC.

The rearrangement uses TRBV23-1 and TRBJ1-1; D not resolved. TRBV23-1 is sorted into the ORF group, with uncertain function. CDR3 length: 15 residues. Trimming pared 3 bases from V and 6 bases from J, leaving 17 bases between. The CDR3 region is CASSHDGGTDAEAFF. DNA for the CDR3: TGCGCCAGCAGTCATGACGGAGGAACAGACGCTGAAGCTTTCTTT.

The V gene is TRBV15, the J gene TRBJ1-1; the match to TRBD1 covers 8 bases. The CDR3 is made up of 18 amino acids. With V trimmed by 2 bases and J by 7 bases, 18 bases remained unmatched. CDR1 is LNHNV and CDR2 is YYDKDF in the germline V gene (reference sequence). The CDR3 region is CATSRSTGVTGSGSEAFF. DNA of the CDR3: TGTGCCACCAGCAGATCGACAGGGGTTACCGGGTCTGGTAGTGAAGCTTTCTTT.

V and J are TRBV5-1 and TRBJ2-7, with 7 bases aligning to TRBD1. Germline V gives CDR1 SGHRS, CDR2 YFSETQ. Germline trimming cut 2 bases from V and 2 bases from J; bases unmatched to any gene: 1. The CDR3 has 13 amino acids. CDR3 bases: TGCGCCAGCAGCTTCCAGGGGGCCTACGAGCAGTACTTC. Protein: CASSFQGAYEQYF.

The chain has TRBV25-1 and TRBJ1-6, with a tentative D call TRBD1 (6 bases). The CDR3 loop spans 15 amino acids. The germline V gene encodes CDR1 MGHDK and CDR2 SYGVNS. V was cut by 3 bases and J by 9 bases, with 15 bases left in between. CDR3 sequence: CASSEGTGYGSPLHF. In nucleotides, the CDR3 is TGTGCCAGCAGTGAGGGTACAGGGTATGGTTCACCCCTCCACTTT.